The 9 T cell receptor beta chains given below trace back to one sample, sequenced in a study of radiotherapy plus CTLA-4 blockade in lung cancer. Assay: immunoSEQ multiplex PCR; the TCRdb copy retains only in-frame clones and omits some. The table records some 98,000 clones, around 83% of them present only once. Sample: peripheral blood, taken from a patient treated with radiotherapy plus ipilimumab. The receptors were gathered from a human donor with non-small cell lung cancer who had a partial response to radiotherapy plus ipilimumab.

This clone was picked up a small number of times. CDR3 region: CASSAGMNTEAFF. The DNA of the CDR3 is TGTGCCAGCAGTGCCGGGATGAACACTGAAGCTTTCTTT. The genes are TRBV6-6 and TRBJ1-1; no definite D call. V was pared by 5 bases and J by 0 bases, with 7 bases between. Germline values: CDR1 MNHNY, CDR2 SVGAGI (reference sequence). The CDR3 sequence is 13 residues long.

The chain carries TRBV9 and TRBJ2-3; a weak D match, TRBD1 (8 bases). V shed 4 bases and J shed 5 bases, with 20 bases lying between them. Per the germline V gene, CDR1 is SGDLS and CDR2 is YYNGEE. CDR3 length: 16 residues. CDR3 sequence: CASSPREQGEGDTQYF. CDR3 DNA sequence: TGTGCCAGCAGCCCCCGGGAACAGGGGGAGGGAGATACGCAGTATTTT.

The chain couples TRBV7-2 to TRBJ1-2; TRBD1 is a possible D gene (6 bases). Germline values: CDR1 SGHTA, CDR2 FQGNSA. Trimming removed 7 bases from V and 8 bases from J, with 20 bases in between. This CDR3 region has 14 residues. The CDR3 loop reads CASTLLQGPTGYTF. Written as DNA, the CDR3 is TGTGCCAGCACCCTTTTACAGGGACCCACGGGCTACACCTTC.

CDR3 DNA sequence: TGTGCCAGCAGTTTATACGGTCCTAGCACAGATACGCAGTATTTT. Its translation is CASSLYGPSTDTQYF. This chain joins TRBV27 and TRBJ2-3, with D unresolved. V lost 1 base and J 0 bases, leaving 8 bases between the germline ends. The germline CDR1 and CDR2 sequences are MNHEY and SMNVEV (reference sequence). This CDR3 is 15 amino acids long.

The chain recombines TRBV2 with TRBJ1-5; D unresolved. V was clipped by 6 bases and J by 3 bases, with 15 bases between them. CDR3 length equals 15 residues. Looked up from germline, CDR1 is SNHLY and CDR2 is FYNNEI. DNA for the CDR3: TGTGCCAGCAGAGCGAGATCCGAAATCAATCAGCCCCAGCATTTT. This codes for CASRARSEINQPQHF.

The chain has TRBV9 and TRBJ2-2; D is perhaps TRBD1 (5 bases). The CDR3 spans 15 residues. The V end lost 0 bases, the J end lost 8 bases, and 14 bases lay between the germline ends. Germline values: CDR1 SGDLS, CDR2 YYNGEE. CDR3 in amino acids: CASSVAAGSTGELFF. The DNA of the CDR3 is TGTGCCAGCAGCGTAGCCGCAGGGTCGACTGGGGAGCTGTTTTTT.

This rearrangement joins TRBV28 to TRBJ1-2, with D perhaps matching TRBD1 (6 bases). The V gene's germline CDR1 is MDHEN and CDR2 SYDVKM. The V end lost 7 bases, the J end lost 8 bases, and 17 bases lay between the germline ends. CDR3 length: 13 residues. The CDR3 DNA sequence: TGTGCCAGCACCCGGGGGGCGCTGGGGGGCTACACCTTC. Translated, it gives CASTRGALGGYTF.

The J gene is TRBJ2-1, the V gene TRBV29-1; perhaps TRBD1 as D (6 bases). This CDR3 contains 19 residues. Per the germline V gene, CDR1 is SQVTM and CDR2 is ANQGSEA. Trimming pared 5 bases from V and 0 bases from J, leaving 26 bases between. The CDR3 bases are TGCAGCGTTAGTAGACCTCGGGACACAACGTATAGCTCCTACAATGAGCAGTTCTTC. Its protein is CSVSRPRDTTYSSYNEQFF.

The chain couples TRBV11-1 to TRBJ2-7, with a possible D match to TRBD2 (5 bases). CDR1 and CDR2 (germline): SGHAT, FQDESV (reference sequence). V was cut by 2 bases and J by 4 bases, with 12 bases left in between. The CDR3 loop spans 14 amino acids. CDR3: CASSLTRSGYEQYF. The CDR3 DNA sequence: TGTGCCAGCAGCTTAACTAGGAGTGGGTACGAGCAGTACTTC.